This TCR beta chain came from a study of cytomegalovirus exposure and HLA in healthy donors. The study ran its PCR with 60 Vbeta and 13 Jbeta primers. The data were produced by immunoSEQ multiplex PCR, yet TCRdb's version contains in-frame clones alone and is incomplete. The data show 130,000 or so clones, approximately 8.7% seen once. Per the germline V gene, CDR1 is SGHNT and CDR2 is YYREEE (reference sequence). V was clipped by 0 bases and J by 1 base; unmatched bases: 2. The CDR3 loop spans 15 amino acids. This clone was seen a few times. The chain links TRBV5-4 to TRBJ2-5; 8 bases line up with TRBD2. The clonotype originates from a man aged 40-49 years in good health and CMV-seronegative. The sequenced material came from PBMCs. DNA of the CDR3: TGTGCCAGCAGCTTGGACGGGGGGGGCCAAGAGACCCAGTACTTC. This codes for CASSLDGGGQETQYF.